This TCR beta chain was captured in a study of blood T cell repertoires in COVID-19. Study overall: Samples taken during acute and convalescent COVID-19 were collected in the United States, Italy and Spain. PBMCs, B-cell-depleted T cells, or T cells were the source of the cDNA or gDNA that made up the material.

Profiled with immunoSEQ multiplex PCR; TCRdb holds only in-frame clones, not every one. The sample yields 120,000 to 150,000 clones, 85% seen once. The CDR3 is made up of 13 amino acids. Germline CDR1 KGHSH, CDR2 LQKENI. V was shortened by 5 bases and J by 3 bases, with 10 bases between the two germline ends. This clone appeared once. The TCR was taken from a woman in her forties with active or convalescent COVID-19. The sample consisted of peripheral blood. V is TRBV18 and J is TRBJ1-1; tentative D call: TRBD1 (6 bases). The CDR3 here is CASSEDSYTEAFF. CDR3 sequence (DNA): TGTGCCAGCTCAGAGGACAGCTACACTGAAGCTTTCTTT.